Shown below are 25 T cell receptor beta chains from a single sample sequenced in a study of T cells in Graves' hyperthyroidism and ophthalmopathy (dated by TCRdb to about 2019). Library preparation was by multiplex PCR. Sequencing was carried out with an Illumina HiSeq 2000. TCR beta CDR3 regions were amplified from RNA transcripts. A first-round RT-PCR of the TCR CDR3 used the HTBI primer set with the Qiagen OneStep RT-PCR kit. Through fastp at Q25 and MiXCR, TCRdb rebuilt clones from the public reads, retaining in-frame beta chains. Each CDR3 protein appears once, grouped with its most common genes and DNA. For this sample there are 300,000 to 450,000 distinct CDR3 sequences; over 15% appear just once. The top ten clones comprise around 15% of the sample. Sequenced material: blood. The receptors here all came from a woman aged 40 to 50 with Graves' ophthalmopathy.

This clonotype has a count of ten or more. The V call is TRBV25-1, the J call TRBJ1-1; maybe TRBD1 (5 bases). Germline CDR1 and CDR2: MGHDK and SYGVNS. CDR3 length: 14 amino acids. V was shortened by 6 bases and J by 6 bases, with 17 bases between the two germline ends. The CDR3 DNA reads TGTGCCAGCAGCTCAAGGTCGCAGGGCGCTGAAGCTTTCTTT. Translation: CASSSRSQGAEAFF. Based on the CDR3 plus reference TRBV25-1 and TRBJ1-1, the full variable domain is EADIYQTPRYLVIGTGKKITLECSQTMGHDKMYWYQQDPGMELHLIHYSYGVNSTEKGDLSSESTVSRIRTEHFPLTLESARPSHTSQYLCASSSRSQGAEAFFGQGTRLTVV.

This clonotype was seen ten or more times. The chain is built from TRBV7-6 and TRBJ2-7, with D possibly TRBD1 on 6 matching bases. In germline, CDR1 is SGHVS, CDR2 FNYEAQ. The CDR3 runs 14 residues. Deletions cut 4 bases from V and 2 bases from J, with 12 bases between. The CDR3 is CASSSTGVAYEQYF. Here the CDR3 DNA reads TGTGCCAGCAGCTCGACAGGAGTAGCCTACGAGCAGTACTTC. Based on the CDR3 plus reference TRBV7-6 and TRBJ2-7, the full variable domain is GAGVSQSPRYKVTKRGQDVALRCDPISGHVSLYWYRQALGQGPEFLTYFNYEAQQDKSGLPNDRFSAERPEGSISTLTIQRTEQRDSAMYRCASSSTGVAYEQYFGPGTRLTVT.

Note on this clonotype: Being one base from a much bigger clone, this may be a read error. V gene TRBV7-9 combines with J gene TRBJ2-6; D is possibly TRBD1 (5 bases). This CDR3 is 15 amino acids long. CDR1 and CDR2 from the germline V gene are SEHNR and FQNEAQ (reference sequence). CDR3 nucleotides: TGTGCCAGCAGTAATGTCCAGCCTGGGGCCAACTTCCTGACTTTC. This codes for CASSNVQPGANFLTF.

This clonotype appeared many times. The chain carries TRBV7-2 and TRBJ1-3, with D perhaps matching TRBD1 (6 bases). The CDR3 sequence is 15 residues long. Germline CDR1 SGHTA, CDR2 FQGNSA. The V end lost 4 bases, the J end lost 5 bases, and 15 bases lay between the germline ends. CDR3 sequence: CASSSHPGARNTIYF. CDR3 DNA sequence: TGTGCCAGCAGCTCTCATCCGGGGGCGAGAAACACCATATATTTT. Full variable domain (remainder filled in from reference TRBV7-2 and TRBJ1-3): GAGVSQSPSNKVTEKGKDVELRCDPISGHTALYWYRQSLGQGLEFLIYFQGNSAPDKSGLPSDRFSAERTGGSVSTLTIQRTQQEDSAVYLCASSSHPGARNTIYFGEGSWLTVV.

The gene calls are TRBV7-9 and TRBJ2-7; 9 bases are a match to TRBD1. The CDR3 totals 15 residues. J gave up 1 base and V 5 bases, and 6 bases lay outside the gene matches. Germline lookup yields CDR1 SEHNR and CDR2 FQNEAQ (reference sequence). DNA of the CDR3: TGTGCCAGCAGCCGATGGGACAGGGCTTCCTACGAGCAGTACTTC. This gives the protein CASSRWDRASYEQYF.

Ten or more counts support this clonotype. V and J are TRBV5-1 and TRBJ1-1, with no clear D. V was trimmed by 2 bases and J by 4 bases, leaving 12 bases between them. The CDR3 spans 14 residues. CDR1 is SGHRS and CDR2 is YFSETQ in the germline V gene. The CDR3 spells CASSLEGLGTEAFF. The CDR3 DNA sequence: TGCGCCAGCAGCTTAGAGGGTTTGGGCACTGAAGCTTTCTTT. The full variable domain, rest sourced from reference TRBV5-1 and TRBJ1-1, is KAGVTQTPRYLIKTRGQQVTLSCSPISGHRSVSWYQQTPGQGLQFLFEYFSETQRNKGNFPGRFSGRQFSNSRSEMNVSTLELGDSALYLCASSLEGLGTEAFFGQGTRLTVV.

CDR3 nucleotide sequence: TGCGCCAGCAGCTTCCTCCGGGGAAAAGAGACCCAGTACTTC. This encodes CASSFLRGKETQYF. This chain uses TRBV5-1 with TRBJ2-5; D might be TRBD2 (5 bases). Germline V lookup: CDR1 SGHRS, CDR2 YFSETQ. This CDR3 has 14 residues. V was pared by 2 bases and J by 3 bases, with 11 bases between.

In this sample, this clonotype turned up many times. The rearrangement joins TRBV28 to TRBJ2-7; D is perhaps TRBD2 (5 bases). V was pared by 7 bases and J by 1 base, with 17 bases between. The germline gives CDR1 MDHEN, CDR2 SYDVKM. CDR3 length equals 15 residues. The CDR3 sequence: CASTGYLGRSYEQYF. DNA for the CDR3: TGTGCCAGCACTGGATATCTAGGGAGATCCTACGAGCAGTACTTC.

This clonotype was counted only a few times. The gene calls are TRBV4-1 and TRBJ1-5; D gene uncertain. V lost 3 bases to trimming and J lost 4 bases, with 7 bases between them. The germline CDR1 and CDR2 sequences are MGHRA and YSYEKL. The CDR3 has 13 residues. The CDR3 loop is CASSHLGNQPQHF. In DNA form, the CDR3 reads TGCGCCAGCAGCCACCTCGGGAATCAGCCCCAGCATTTT.

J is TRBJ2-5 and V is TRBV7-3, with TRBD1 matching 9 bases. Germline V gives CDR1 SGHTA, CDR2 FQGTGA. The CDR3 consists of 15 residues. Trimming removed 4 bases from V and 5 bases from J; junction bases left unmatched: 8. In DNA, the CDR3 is TGTGCCAGCAGCTCCGGGACAGGGATTGGCGAGACCCAGTACTTC. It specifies CASSSGTGIGETQYF.

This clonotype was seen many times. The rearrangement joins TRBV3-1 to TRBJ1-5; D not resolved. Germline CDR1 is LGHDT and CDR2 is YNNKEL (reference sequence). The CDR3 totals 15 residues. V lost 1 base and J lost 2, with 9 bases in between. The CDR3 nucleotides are TGTGCCAGCAGCCAAGTGCTGGGTGGCAATCAGCCCCAGCATTTT. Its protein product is CASSQVLGGNQPQHF.

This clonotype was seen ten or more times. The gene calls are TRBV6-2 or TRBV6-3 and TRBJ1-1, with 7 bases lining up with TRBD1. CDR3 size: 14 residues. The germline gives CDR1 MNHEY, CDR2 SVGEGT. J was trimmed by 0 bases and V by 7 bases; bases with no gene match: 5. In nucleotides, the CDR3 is TGTGCCAGCACTGAGGGGACAGTGAACACTGAAGCTTTCTTT. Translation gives CASTEGTVNTEAFF.

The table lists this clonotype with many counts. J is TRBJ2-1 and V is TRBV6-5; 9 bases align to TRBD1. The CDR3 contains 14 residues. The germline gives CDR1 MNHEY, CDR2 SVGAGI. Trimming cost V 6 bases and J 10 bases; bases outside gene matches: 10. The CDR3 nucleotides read TGTGCCAGCAGCCGGGACAGGGAAGGTAACGAGCAGTTCTTC. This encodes CASSRDREGNEQFF.

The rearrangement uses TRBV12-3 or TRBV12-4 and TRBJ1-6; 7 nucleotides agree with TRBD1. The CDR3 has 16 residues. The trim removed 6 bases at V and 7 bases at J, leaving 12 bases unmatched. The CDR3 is CASSRLNRGENSPLHF. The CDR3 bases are TGTGCCAGCAGCCGCCTTAACAGGGGTGAAAATTCACCCCTCCACTTT.

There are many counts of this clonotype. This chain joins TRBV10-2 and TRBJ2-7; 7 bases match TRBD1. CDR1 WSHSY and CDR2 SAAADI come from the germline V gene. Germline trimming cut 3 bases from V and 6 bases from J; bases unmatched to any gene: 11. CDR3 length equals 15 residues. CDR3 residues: CASSDPRTGPGEQYF. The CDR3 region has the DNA TGCGCCAGCAGTGATCCAAGGACAGGACCTGGCGAGCAGTACTTC.

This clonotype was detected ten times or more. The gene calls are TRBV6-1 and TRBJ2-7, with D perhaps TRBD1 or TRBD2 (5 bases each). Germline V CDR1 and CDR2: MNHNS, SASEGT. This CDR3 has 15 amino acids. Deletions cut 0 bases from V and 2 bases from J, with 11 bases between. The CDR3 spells CASSEASGGPYEQYF. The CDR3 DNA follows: TGTGCCAGCAGTGAAGCGTCTGGGGGTCCCTACGAGCAGTACTTC.

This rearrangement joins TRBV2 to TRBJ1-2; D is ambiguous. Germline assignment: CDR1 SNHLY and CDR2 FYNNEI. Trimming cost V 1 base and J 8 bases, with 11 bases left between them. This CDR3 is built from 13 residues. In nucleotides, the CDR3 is TGTGCCAGCAGTGAAGGGGCCAGTTGGGGCTACACCTTC. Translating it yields CASSEGASWGYTF.

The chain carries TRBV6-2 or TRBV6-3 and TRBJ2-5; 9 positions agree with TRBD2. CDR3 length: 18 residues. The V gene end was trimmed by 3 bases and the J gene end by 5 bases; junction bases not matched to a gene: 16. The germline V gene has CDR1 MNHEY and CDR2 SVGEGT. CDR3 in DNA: TGTGCCAGCAGTTATCCCAGGGCCCTAGCGGGAAGGCTGGAGACCCAGTACTTC. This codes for CASSYPRALAGRLETQYF.

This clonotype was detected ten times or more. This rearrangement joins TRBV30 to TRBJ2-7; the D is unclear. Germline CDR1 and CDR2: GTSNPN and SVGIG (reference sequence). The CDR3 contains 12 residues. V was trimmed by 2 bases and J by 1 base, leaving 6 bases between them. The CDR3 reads CAWSPLSYEQYF. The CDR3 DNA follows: TGTGCCTGGAGTCCCCTATCCTACGAGCAGTACTTC. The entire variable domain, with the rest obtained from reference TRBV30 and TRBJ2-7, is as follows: SQTIHQWPATLVQPVGSPLSLECTVEGTSNPNLYWYRQAAGRGLQLLFYSVGIGQISSEVPQNLSASRPQDRQFILSSKKLLLSDSGFYLCAWSPLSYEQYFGPGTRLTVT.

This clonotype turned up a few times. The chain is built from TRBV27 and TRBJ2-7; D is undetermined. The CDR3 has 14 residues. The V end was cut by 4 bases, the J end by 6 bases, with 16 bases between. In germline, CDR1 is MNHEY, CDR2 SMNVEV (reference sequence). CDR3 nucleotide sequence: TGTGCCAGCAGTTCCCTACTACACCTTCCCGAGCAGTACTTC. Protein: CASSSLLHLPEQYF.

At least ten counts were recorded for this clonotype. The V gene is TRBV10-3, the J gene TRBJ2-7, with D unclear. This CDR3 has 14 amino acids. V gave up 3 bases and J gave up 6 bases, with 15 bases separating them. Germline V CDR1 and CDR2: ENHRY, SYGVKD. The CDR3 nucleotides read TGTGCCATCAGTGATGACAATCGCAACACCGAGCAGTACTTC. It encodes CAISDDNRNTEQYF.

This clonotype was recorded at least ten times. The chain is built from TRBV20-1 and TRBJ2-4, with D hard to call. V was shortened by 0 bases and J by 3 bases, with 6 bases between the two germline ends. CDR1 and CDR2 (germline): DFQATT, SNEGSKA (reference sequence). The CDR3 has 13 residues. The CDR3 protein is CSAREYLKNIQYF. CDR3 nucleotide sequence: TGCAGTGCTAGAGAATACCTCAAAAACATTCAGTACTTC.

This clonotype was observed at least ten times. The CDR3: CSDKGPQREAEETQYF. CDR3 bases: TGCAGTGATAAGGGACCCCAGCGGGAGGCCGAAGAGACCCAGTACTTC. The chain has TRBV20-1 and TRBJ2-5; 9 bases agree with TRBD2. V was clipped by 7 bases and J by 3 bases; unmatched bases: 15. The CDR3 is 16 amino acids. Germline CDR1 reads DFQATT; CDR2 reads SNEGSKA (reference sequence).

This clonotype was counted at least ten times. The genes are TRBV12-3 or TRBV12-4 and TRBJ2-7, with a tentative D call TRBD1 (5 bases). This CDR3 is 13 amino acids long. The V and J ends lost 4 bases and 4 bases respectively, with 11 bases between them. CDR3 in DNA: TGTGCCAGCAGTTGGTCCCCAGGGTACGAGCAGTACTTC. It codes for CASSWSPGYEQYF.

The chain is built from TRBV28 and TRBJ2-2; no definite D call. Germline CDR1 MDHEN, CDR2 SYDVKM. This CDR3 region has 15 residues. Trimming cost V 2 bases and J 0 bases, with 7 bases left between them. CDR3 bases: TGTGCCAGCAGTTTAAGTTGGGCGAACACCGGGGAGCTGTTTTTT. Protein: CASSLSWANTGELFF.